This entry lists 11 T cell receptor beta chains sequenced from one sample in a study of siplizumab effects on memory and regulatory T cells. The assay was immunoSEQ multiplex PCR, and TCRdb's table has in-frame clones only and misses some. This table has about 100,000 clones, approximately 94% appearing once. The specimen was non-Treg CD4+ T cells sorted from blood. All receptors come from a human donor in good health.

The chain is built from TRBV27 and TRBJ2-4; D gene ambiguous. The V end lost 3 bases, the J end lost 8 bases, and 14 bases lay between the germline ends. Germline CDR1 MNHEY, CDR2 SMNVEV (reference sequence). This CDR3 is built from 14 residues. CDR3 protein: CASSLIGRADIQYF. CDR3 in DNA: TGTGCCAGCAGTTTGATTGGCCGGGCGGACATTCAGTACTTC.

The chain links TRBV7-9 to TRBJ2-3; weak D call: TRBD1 (6 bases). Germline CDR1 reads SEHNR; CDR2 reads FQNEAQ (reference sequence). V was clipped by 4 bases and J by 2 bases, with 10 bases between them. The CDR3 length is 14 residues. For the CDR3, the DNA is TGTGCCAGCAGCTGGGGGACATCCACAGATACGCAGTATTTT. Its protein is CASSWGTSTDTQYF.

The chain is built from TRBV5-1 and TRBJ1-4, with 9 positions matching TRBD1. Germline values: CDR1 SGHRS, CDR2 YFSETQ. The CDR3 is 14 amino acids. With V trimmed by 3 bases and J by 5 bases, 2 bases remained unmatched. CDR3 loop: CASSSQGANEKLFF. The CDR3 nucleotides read TGCGCCAGCAGCTCACAGGGGGCGAATGAAAAACTGTTTTTT. The variable domain in full, completed from reference TRBV5-1 and TRBJ1-4, reads KAGVTQTPRYLIKTRGQQVTLSCSPISGHRSVSWYQQTPGQGLQFLFEYFSETQRNKGNFPGRFSGRQFSNSRSEMNVSTLELGDSALYLCASSSQGANEKLFFGSGTQLSVL.

The rearrangement links TRBV5-4 to TRBJ2-3; D is tentatively TRBD1 or TRBD2 (5 bases each). Germline CDR1 reads SGHNT; CDR2 reads YYREEE (reference sequence). The V and J ends lost 4 bases and 2 bases respectively, with 14 bases between them. The CDR3 runs 15 residues. The DNA for the CDR3 is TGTGCCAGCAGCAAGCCGGGACCTCACACAGATACGCAGTATTTT. Protein product: CASSKPGPHTDTQYF.

This rearrangement joins TRBV7-3 to TRBJ1-5, with D unclear. CDR1 SGHTA and CDR2 FQGTGA come from the germline V gene. The CDR3 contains 13 residues. Trimming removed 2 bases at V and 3 bases at J, with 5 bases between. CDR3 amino acids: CASSLGLNQPQHF. The CDR3 DNA reads TGTGCCAGCAGCTTAGGGCTCAATCAGCCCCAGCATTTT.

This CDR3 is CASSKKWDRESPEAFF. The CDR3 coding sequence is TGCGCCAGCAGTAAAAAATGGGACAGGGAGTCCCCTGAAGCTTTCTTT. The chain joins TRBV5-1 to TRBJ1-1; 9 bases align to TRBD1. Germline V lookup: CDR1 SGHRS, CDR2 YFSETQ. The V gene end was trimmed by 5 bases and the J gene end by 6 bases; junction bases not matched to a gene: 14. CDR3 size: 16 residues.

J is TRBJ1-2 and V is TRBV7-9; 9 bases line up with TRBD1. Per germline, CDR1 SEHNR and CDR2 FQNEAQ (reference sequence). The CDR3 is 15 residues long. V lost 1 base to trimming and J lost 1 base; unmatched junction nucleotides: 1. The CDR3 nucleotides are TGTGCCAGCAGCTTAGGGACAGGGGTTAACTATGGCTACACCTTC. It translates to CASSLGTGVNYGYTF.

The V gene is TRBV28, the J gene TRBJ2-7, with D uncertain. The CDR3 runs to 15 residues. V lost 2 bases and J 6 bases, leaving 17 bases between the germline ends. CDR1 and CDR2 from the germline V gene are MDHEN and SYDVKM. DNA for the CDR3: TGTGCCAGCAGTTTACACGGCCTCTCGACCGGCGAGCAGTACTTC. The encoded protein is CASSLHGLSTGEQYF.

This chain joins TRBV15 and TRBJ2-7; no clear D. V lost 4 bases and J lost 3, with 4 bases in between. The CDR3 extends over 11 amino acids. The germline V gene has CDR1 LNHNV and CDR2 YYDKDF (reference sequence). The CDR3 coding sequence is TGTGCCACCAGCACCCACTACGAGCAGTACTTC. Amino acid sequence: CATSTHYEQYF.

This clone has only one observation. The rearrangement joins TRBV7-9 to TRBJ2-3; 7 nucleotides align to TRBD1. Per germline, CDR1 SEHNR and CDR2 FQNEAQ (reference sequence). V was clipped by 5 bases and J by 2 bases; unmatched bases: 10. This CDR3 contains 16 residues. The CDR3 DNA follows: TGTGCCAGCAGCCTGCGCTCCGGGACAGACACAGATACGCAGTATTTT. This translates into CASSLRSGTDTDTQYF.

The chain links TRBV19 to TRBJ2-1; the match to TRBD1 covers 11 bases. The CDR3 extends over 14 amino acids. The V gene end was trimmed by 8 bases and the J gene end by 9 bases; junction bases not matched to a gene: 9. Germline V gene lookup returns CDR1 LNHDA and CDR2 SQIVND (reference sequence). The CDR3, as DNA: TGTGCCAGTGTAGCACGGACAGGGGGCCCTGAGCAGTTCTTC. It translates to CASVARTGGPEQFF.